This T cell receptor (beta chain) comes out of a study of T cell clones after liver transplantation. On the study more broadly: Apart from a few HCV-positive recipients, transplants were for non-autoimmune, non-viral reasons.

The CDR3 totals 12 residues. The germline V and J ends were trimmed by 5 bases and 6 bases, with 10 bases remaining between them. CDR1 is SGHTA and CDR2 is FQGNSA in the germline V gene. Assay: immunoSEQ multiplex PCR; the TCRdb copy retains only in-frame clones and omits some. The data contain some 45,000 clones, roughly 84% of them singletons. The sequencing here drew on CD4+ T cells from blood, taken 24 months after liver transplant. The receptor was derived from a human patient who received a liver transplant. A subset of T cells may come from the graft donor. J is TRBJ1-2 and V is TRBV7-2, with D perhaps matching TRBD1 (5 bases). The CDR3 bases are TGTGCCAGCAGCCCGACAGTCCATGGCTACACCTTC. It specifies CASSPTVHGYTF.